This entry lists 2 T cell receptor beta chains sequenced from one sample in a study of CXCR3-negative and CXCR3-positive naive CD8 T cells. TRB cDNA was prepared as libraries by UMI-labeled 5' RACE. From its re-call of the 5' RACE reads, TCRdb lists each CDR3 protein once, without DNA. The sample table includes roughly 45,000 distinct CDR3 sequences. What was sequenced was naive CXCR3- CD8+ T cells from blood. Specified subset: CD45RO-CCR7+CD27+CD95- naive CD8+ T cells lacking CXCR3 (TNR3-). The receptors here all came from a human donor in good health. Some clones in this sample may be carry-over from other donors' samples.

The chain uses TRBV20-1 and TRBJ2-6; lacking DNA, the TRBD1 call made by TCRdb goes unchecked. Germline CDR1 reads DFQATT; CDR2 reads SNEGSKA (reference sequence). The CDR3 covers 14 residues. The CDR3 region is CSAVQGAGANVLTF.

V and J are TRBV9 and TRBJ2-5; TCRdb selects TRBD2, and the lack of DNA leaves this call unchecked. The CDR3 is made up of 15 amino acids. From germline, CDR1 is SGDLS and CDR2 YYNGEE. CDR3 region: CASSVSGGSGETQYF.